This T cell receptor beta chain came from a study of blood T cell repertoires in COVID-19. Study information: PBMCs, B-cell-depleted T cells, or T cells were the source of the cDNA or gDNA that made up the material.

CDR1 and CDR2 from the germline V gene are KGHDR and SFDVKD. This CDR3 is built from 14 residues. Trimming cost V 2 bases and J 4 bases, with 8 bases left between them. How the authors handled the data: Scientists estimated how many nucleated cells there were by amplifying reference gene primers. The protocol was immunoSEQ multiplex PCR, while the TCRdb copy is restricted to in-frame clones and leaves out a portion. Clone size and V and J calls were adopted from that table, with D and trimming inferred from the DNA. The table has approximately 260,000 clones, 90% to 95% seen once; the top ten hold around 1.8%. Researchers sorted participants into cohorts using their self-reported clinical history. Two negative PCRs, clearance, or symptom resolution were required of recovered Cohort 3 donors.

The receptor was derived from a woman aged 18-30 years who had recovered from COVID-19. The genes are TRBV24-1 and TRBJ2-1; the D gene is possibly TRBD1 (6 bases). The specimen sequenced was PBMCs or T cells enriched from blood (not recorded which). DNA of the CDR3: TGTGCCACCAGTGATTGGCAGGGGTACAATGAGCAGTTCTTC. This sequence encodes CATSDWQGYNEQFF.